This TCR beta chain was observed in a study of shared clonotypes between healthy human individuals. Germline V CDR1 and CDR2: SGHKS, YYEKEE (reference sequence). CDR3 length equals 13 residues. V gave up 0 bases and J gave up 11 bases; unmatched junction bases: 6. Profiling relied on immunoSEQ multiplex PCR, and the TCRdb table lists in-frame clones only, not all of them. Of roughly 1.5 million clones listed, about 98% were seen once; the top ten hold roughly 0.42%. The gene calls are TRBV5-5 and TRBJ2-3, with 7 bases lining up with TRBD1. The sequenced sample consisted of naive CD4+ T cells sorted from blood. The sample's subset: CD45RA+ positively selected. The sequence was obtained from a man aged 30 to 39 in good health. CDR3 loop: CASSLVGDSLQYF. The CDR3 DNA follows: TGTGCCAGCAGCTTGGTTGGGGACAGCTTGCAGTATTTT.